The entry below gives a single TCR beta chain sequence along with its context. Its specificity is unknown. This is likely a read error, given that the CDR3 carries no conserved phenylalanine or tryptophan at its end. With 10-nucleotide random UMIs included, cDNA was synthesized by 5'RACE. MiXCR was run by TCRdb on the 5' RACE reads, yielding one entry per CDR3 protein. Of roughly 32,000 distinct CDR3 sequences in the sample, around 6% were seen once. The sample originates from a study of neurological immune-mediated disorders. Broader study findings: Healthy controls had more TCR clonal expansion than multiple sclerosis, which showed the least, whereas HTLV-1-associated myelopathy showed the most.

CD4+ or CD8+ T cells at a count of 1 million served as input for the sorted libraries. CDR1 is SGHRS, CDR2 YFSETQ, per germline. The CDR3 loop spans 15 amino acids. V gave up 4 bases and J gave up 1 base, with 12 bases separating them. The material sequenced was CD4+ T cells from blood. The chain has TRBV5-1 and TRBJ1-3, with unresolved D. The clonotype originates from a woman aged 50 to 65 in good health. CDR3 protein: CASSPDQTSGNTIYP. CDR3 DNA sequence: TGCGCCAGCAGCCCTGACCAGACATCTGGAAACACCATATATCCT.